The 11 T cell receptor beta chains below all came from one sample that was sequenced in a study of blood T cell repertoires in COVID-19 (dated by TCRdb to the early 2020s). Library prep was done by the immunoSEQ multiplex PCR assay. This immuneACCESS table, as held by TCRdb, lists in-frame sequences with V and J called but not all clones. Of the missing ones, under half trace to an unresolved V gene in checked studies; the others have no known cause. Recorded for this sample are 150,000 or so clones; 88% of them occurred a single time. The ten largest make up 1.5% to 1.7% of the sample. Material for sequencing was peripheral blood. Receptor source: a woman aged 60 to 75 with acute or convalescent COVID-19.

The chain is built from TRBV5-5 and TRBJ1-4; 9 bases are a match to TRBD1. Germline CDR1 and CDR2: SGHKS and YYEKEE (reference sequence). J gave up 6 bases and V 4 bases, and 7 bases lay outside the gene matches. The CDR3 runs 15 residues. In nucleotides, the CDR3 is TGTGCCAGCAGCGAGCCAGACAGGGGGGATGAAAAACTGTTTTTT. Its translation is CASSEPDRGDEKLFF.

The rearrangement joins TRBV11-2 to TRBJ2-3, with 9 bases aligning to TRBD2. This CDR3 has 16 amino acids. With 0 bases clipped from V and 5 bases from J, the junction kept 6 bases outside the gene matches. Germline V lookup: CDR1 SGHAT, CDR2 FQNNGV. CDR3 nucleotides: TGTGCCAGCAGCTTAGAACTTCTAGCGGGGATAGATACGCAGTATTTT. Encoded protein: CASSLELLAGIDTQYF.

The gene calls are TRBV30 and TRBJ1-2; TRBD1 agrees at 9 bases. Germline values: CDR1 GTSNPN, CDR2 SVGIG (reference sequence). The trim removed 2 bases at V and 8 bases at J, leaving 6 bases unmatched. CDR3 length: 13 amino acids. CDR3 bases: TGTGCCTGGAGTAAACAGGGGGCAGACGGCTACACCTTC. This sequence encodes CAWSKQGADGYTF.

The V call is TRBV6-2 or TRBV6-3, the J call TRBJ1-2; D unresolved. Germline-derived CDR1 and CDR2 are MNHEY and SVGEGT. The CDR3 spans 14 residues. The germline V and J ends were trimmed by 0 bases and 5 bases, with 10 bases remaining between them. The CDR3: CASSYSKYTYGYTF. CDR3 DNA: TGTGCCAGCAGTTACTCGAAATACACATATGGCTACACCTTC.

This chain uses TRBV18 with TRBJ1-1; no firm D call. Between the trimmed V and J ends, which lost 2 bases and 4 bases, there was a span of 17 bases. The CDR3 is 16 amino acids. Germline CDR1 is KGHSH and CDR2 is LQKENI. The CDR3 DNA follows: TGTGCCAGCTCACCAACAATCAGTGGCAGTCCCACTGAAGCTTTCTTT. The encoded protein is CASSPTISGSPTEAFF.

The chain combines TRBV5-6 with TRBJ2-7, with D perhaps TRBD2 (6 bases). The germline CDR1 and CDR2 sequences are SGHDT and YYEEEE. The germline V and J ends were trimmed by 0 bases and 4 bases, with 14 bases remaining between them. This CDR3 has 15 residues. As DNA, the CDR3 is TGTGCCAGCAGCTTGGCCCCGCTGGGGGGATACGAGCAGTACTTC. This gives the protein CASSLAPLGGYEQYF.

This chain links TRBV6-1 with TRBJ2-3; 8 positions agree with TRBD1. Germline trimming cut 3 bases from V and 5 bases from J; bases unmatched to any gene: 13. The CDR3 length is 17 residues. Germline V CDR1 and CDR2: MNHNS, SASEGT. CDR3 sequence reads: CASSEIPRTGTIDTQYF. The CDR3 DNA reads as TGTGCCAGCAGTGAGATACCTCGGACAGGGACAATAGATACGCAGTATTTT.

This chain joins TRBV6-5 and TRBJ1-2; D may be TRBD1 (6 bases). Germline values: CDR1 MNHEY, CDR2 SVGAGI. The CDR3 is 14 amino acids. V shed 2 bases and J shed 2 bases, with 9 bases lying between them. The CDR3, as DNA: TGTGCCAGCAGTTACGATGGGGGCAACTATGGCTACACCTTC. Its protein is CASSYDGGNYGYTF.

V is TRBV2 and J is TRBJ1-2; 7 nucleotides line up with TRBD1. CDR3 length: 14 residues. Trimming removed 6 bases from V and 8 bases from J; junction bases left unmatched: 12. Germline V lookup: CDR1 SNHLY, CDR2 FYNNEI. The CDR3 DNA sequence: TGTGCCAGCAGAATAGACAGGGCAATGGTCGGCTACACCTTC. It specifies CASRIDRAMVGYTF.

The chain uses TRBV7-3 and TRBJ2-2, with 7 nucleotides matching TRBD2. The CDR3 is 15 amino acids. CDR1 is SGHTA and CDR2 is FQGTGA in the germline V gene. V lost 7 bases, J lost 2 bases, and 7 bases stayed unmatched. CDR3 in DNA: TGTGCCAGCACCCCGGGGAGGGGTAACACCGGGGAGCTGTTTTTT. It is translated as CASTPGRGNTGELFF.

J is TRBJ2-7 and V is TRBV7-2, with 11 bases fitting TRBD2. The germline V gene has CDR1 SGHTA and CDR2 FQGNSA. With V trimmed by 5 bases and J by 5 bases, 8 bases remained unmatched. This CDR3 contains 15 residues. In DNA, the CDR3 is TGTGCCAGCAGCCCAAGGACTAGCGGGTCAAACGAGCAGTACTTC. Its translation is CASSPRTSGSNEQYF.